Listed below are T cell receptor beta chains from one sample, sequenced in a study of cytomegalovirus exposure and HLA in healthy donors. Sequencing was performed with immunoSEQ multiplex PCR; in TCRdb, only in-frame clones are kept and a portion is missing. The data hold roughly 180,000 clones, with around four fifths observed a single time. The sample comprised PBMCs. Receptor source: a man aged 25 to 45 in good health and CMV-seronegative. Each CDR3 is given with its conserved first and last residue.

J,V,CDR3
TRBJ2-7,TRBV6-1,CASSEPGMWSWSYEQYF
TRBJ2-7,TRBV7-9,CATPRTTGGYEQYF
TRBJ1-2,TRBV5-7,CASSPIYGYTF
TRBJ1-3,TRBV28,CASRPAGPIAGNTIYF
TRBJ2-5,TRBV30,CAWAPGLAPGRETQYF
TRBJ1-2,TRBV7-2,CASSLAHGGGYTF
TRBJ2-3,TRBV18,CASSPTEGSTDTQYF
TRBJ2-7,TRBV27,CASSIAGGPFGLYEQYF
TRBJ1-5,TRBV29-1,CSVGRGEYSNQPQHF
TRBJ2-2,TRBV9,CASSVDLPGQWGPGELFF
TRBJ2-7,TRBV19,CASTIRTGPSYEQYF